These 17 T cell receptor beta chains share one sample of origin, sequenced in a study of OX40 agonist ivuxolimab in advanced cancers. Method: immunoSEQ multiplex PCR; TCRdb's copy keeps in-frame clones and lacks some. The table includes fewer than 25,000 clones, around 85% detected once. The sequenced sample was CD4+ or CD8+ T cells sorted from blood, obtained in a trial of the OX40 agonist ivuxolimab. These TCRs come from an adult with an advanced solid tumor such as melanoma, head and neck, liver or kidney cancer.

The gene calls are TRBV4-1 and TRBJ1-2; 7 positions agree with TRBD1. V lost 0 bases and J lost 7; bases outside the gene matches: 14. The germline CDR1 and CDR2 sequences are MGHRA and YSYEKL. The CDR3 has 17 residues. This CDR3 is CASSQDRVRGPSVGYTF. The CDR3 DNA is TGCGCCAGCAGCCAAGATCGGGTAAGGGGGCCCTCCGTTGGCTACACCTTC.

This chain connects TRBV5-6 to TRBJ2-6; D is possibly TRBD1 (6 bases). Trimming cost V 7 bases and J 0 bases, with 11 bases left between them. Germline CDR1 SGHDT, CDR2 YYEEEE. CDR3 size: 15 residues. CDR3 sequence reads: CASSDSSSGANVLTF. In DNA form, the CDR3 reads TGTGCCAGCTCGGACAGTAGCTCTGGGGCCAACGTCCTGACTTTC.

V usage is TRBV15 and J usage is TRBJ2-1, with 9 bases identical to TRBD1. The CDR3 totals 15 residues. Germline lookup yields CDR1 LNHNV and CDR2 YYDKDF (reference sequence). V was clipped by 3 bases and J by 7 bases; unmatched bases: 7. The CDR3 sequence: CATSSNRGRINEQFF. The CDR3 DNA is TGTGCCACCAGCAGCAACAGGGGGCGCATTAATGAGCAGTTCTTC.

The chain links TRBV5-4 to TRBJ1-6, with 7 bases lining up with TRBD1. J was trimmed by 1 base and V by 4 bases; bases with no gene match: 5. The CDR3 sequence is 16 residues long. Germline CDR1 is SGHNT and CDR2 is YYREEE (reference sequence). The CDR3 DNA reads as TGTGCCAGCAGCCCCGGACAGGAGTCCTATAATTCACCCCTCCACTTT. As protein: CASSPGQESYNSPLHF.

This rearrangement joins TRBV7-2 to TRBJ2-5, with D perhaps TRBD2 (5 bases). CDR3 length equals 15 residues. Germline loops: CDR1 SGHTA, CDR2 FQGNSA. V lost 1 base to trimming and J lost 1 base, with 10 bases between them. The CDR3 region is CASSLVLGSQETQYF. CDR3 DNA sequence: TGTGCCAGCAGCTTAGTATTGGGGAGCCAAGAGACCCAGTACTTC.

The rearrangement links TRBV5-6 to TRBJ2-7; 10 bases map to TRBD2. Germline CDR1 is SGHDT and CDR2 is YYEEEE. Unmatched junction bases numbered 9, after V lost 3 bases and J lost 3 bases. The CDR3 contains 16 residues. The CDR3 reads CASSSRWLAGDYEQYF. The CDR3 DNA sequence: TGTGCCAGCAGCTCCCGGTGGCTAGCGGGAGACTACGAGCAGTACTTC. Full variable domain (rest looked up from reference TRBV5-6 and TRBJ2-7): DAGVTQSPTHLIKTRGQQVTLRCSPKSGHDTVSWYQQALGQGPQFIFQYYEEEERQRGNFPDRFSGHQFPNYSSELNVNALLLGDSALYLCASSSRWLAGDYEQYFGPGTRLTVT.

A single count supports this clone. This chain joins TRBV19 and TRBJ2-5; possible D gene TRBD1, 5 bases. Looked up from germline, CDR1 is LNHDA and CDR2 is SQIVND (reference sequence). The length of the CDR3 is 12 residues. Trimming took 5 bases from V and 4 from J, leaving 8 bases between them. The CDR3 loop reads CASSQGSETQYF. CDR3 sequence (DNA): TGTGCCAGTAGTCAGGGATCAGAGACCCAGTACTTC. The variable domain in full, with the rest retrieved from reference TRBV19 and TRBJ2-5, is DGGITQSPKYLFRKEGQNVTLSCEQNLNHDAMYWYRQDPGQGLRLIYYSQIVNDFQKGDIAEGYSVSREKKESFPLTVTSAQKNPTAFYLCASSQGSETQYFGPGTRLLVL.

J is TRBJ2-7 and V is TRBV10-3; perhaps TRBD2 as D (6 bases). Trimming pared 0 bases from V and 0 bases from J, leaving 15 bases between. CDR3 length: 17 residues. Germline CDR1 and CDR2: ENHRY and SYGVKD. CDR3 residues: CAISESHALANSYEQYF. CDR3 DNA: TGTGCCATCAGTGAGTCCCACGCCCTAGCGAACTCCTACGAGCAGTACTTC.

The chain's CDR3 is CASSVGGTSVETQYF. The CDR3 region has the DNA TGTGCCAGCAGCGTAGGTGGGACTAGCGTTGAGACCCAGTACTTC. The chain links TRBV9 to TRBJ2-5, with 10 bases aligning to TRBD2. The CDR3 has 15 residues. CDR1 SGDLS and CDR2 YYNGEE come from the germline V gene. V gave up 0 bases and J gave up 5 bases; unmatched junction bases: 4.

The rearrangement joins TRBV4-1 to TRBJ2-1; 9 bases line up with TRBD2. V was clipped by 1 base and J by 7 bases; unmatched bases: 5. CDR3 size: 15 residues. Germline loops: CDR1 MGHRA, CDR2 YSYEKL. In DNA form, the CDR3 reads TGCGCCAGCAGCCAAGCGCGGGAGGGATTTAATGAGCAGTTCTTC. Its translation: CASSQAREGFNEQFF.

The chain links TRBV19 to TRBJ1-5, with TRBD1 matching 7 bases. The CDR3 extends over 17 amino acids. Germline CDR1 reads LNHDA; CDR2 reads SQIVND (reference sequence). Unmatched junction bases numbered 11, after V lost 6 bases and J lost 0 bases. As DNA, the CDR3 is TGTGCCAGTAGATCAGGGGGAGGGGGTTATAGCAATCAGCCCCAGCATTTT. Protein sequence: CASRSGGGGYSNQPQHF.

V and J are TRBV4-3 and TRBJ2-1; 7 bases match TRBD1. Germline V CDR1 and CDR2: LGHNA, YSLEER. This CDR3 comprises 15 residues. The J segment lost 8 bases and the V segment lost 3 bases, leaving 10 bases of the junction unmatched. The CDR3 sequence is CASSHSVQGVYEQFF. The DNA of the CDR3 is TGCGCCAGCAGCCACAGCGTCCAGGGGGTCTATGAGCAGTTCTTC.

This clone was detected only once. The V and J genes are TRBV15 and TRBJ1-5, with D possibly matching TRBD1 (6 bases). Germline V gene data show CDR1 as LNHNV and CDR2 as YYDKDF (reference sequence). Trimming cost V 4 bases and J 6 bases, with 13 bases left between them. The CDR3 is 14 amino acids. In nucleotides, the CDR3 is TGTGCCACCAGCACAAACACAGGGATTCAGCCCCAGCATTTT. It translates to CATSTNTGIQPQHF.

V gene TRBV5-6 combines with J gene TRBJ2-3; D is perhaps TRBD1 or TRBD2 (5 bases each). CDR3 length equals 14 residues. Germline-derived CDR1 and CDR2 are SGHDT and YYEEEE. V lost 4 bases to trimming and J lost 2 bases, with 11 bases between them. Here the CDR3 reads CASSPRDLTDTQYF. DNA for the CDR3: TGTGCCAGCAGCCCCCGGGACCTCACAGATACGCAGTATTTT.

This chain joins TRBV6-6 and TRBJ2-7, with TRBD1 matching over 9 bases. The CDR3 extends over 14 amino acids. Germline V gene sequence: CDR1 MNHNY, CDR2 SVGAGI (reference sequence). The V and J ends lost 10 bases and 3 bases, in that order; junction bases with no gene match: 10. CDR3 nucleotides: TGTGCCACCCAAACAGGGGGCTCTTTCTACGAGCAGTACTTC. It translates to CATQTGGSFYEQYF.

The J gene is TRBJ2-1, the V gene TRBV7-3, with D perhaps being TRBD1 or TRBD2 (5 bases each). V was shortened by 5 bases and J by 11 bases, with 16 bases between the two germline ends. Germline V lookup: CDR1 SGHTA, CDR2 FQGTGA. CDR3 size: 13 residues. The chain's CDR3 is CASSPWTSGQQFF. Written as DNA, the CDR3 is TGTGCCAGCAGCCCCTGGACGTCGGGGCAGCAGTTCTTC.

The J gene is TRBJ2-5, the V gene TRBV2; TRBD2 might be the D (5 bases). The end of the DNA fits TRBJ2-7 better, so the J call may be wrong. The CDR3 totals 13 residues. Germline V gene sequence: CDR1 SNHLY, CDR2 FYNNEI. The CDR3 DNA sequence: TGTGCCAGCAAGATCCCTAGCAGGTACGAGCAGTACTTC. Its protein is CASKIPSRYEQYF.